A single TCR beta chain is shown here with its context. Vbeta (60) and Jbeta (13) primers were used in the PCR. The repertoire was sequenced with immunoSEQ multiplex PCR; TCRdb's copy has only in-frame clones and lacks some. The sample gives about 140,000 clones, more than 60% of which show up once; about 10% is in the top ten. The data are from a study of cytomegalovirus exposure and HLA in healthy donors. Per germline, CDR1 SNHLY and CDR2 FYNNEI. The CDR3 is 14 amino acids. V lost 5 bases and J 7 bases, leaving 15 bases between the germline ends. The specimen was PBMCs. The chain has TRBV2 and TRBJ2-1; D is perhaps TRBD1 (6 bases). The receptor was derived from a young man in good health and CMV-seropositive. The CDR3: CASSSDSARNEQFF. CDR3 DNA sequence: TGTGCCAGCAGTTCGGACAGTGCTCGGAATGAGCAGTTCTTC.